This T cell receptor (beta chain) was observed in a study of T cells in Graves' hyperthyroidism and ophthalmopathy. Graves' hyperthyroidism was deemed stable given no ophthalmopathy progression within 18 months. The TCR beta CDR3 regions underwent amplification using RNA transcripts as the source. A first-round RT-PCR of the TCR CDR3 used the HTBI primer set. Each CDR3 protein gets one entry after TCRdb re-called the multiplex PCR reads with MiXCR. The data contain roughly 630,000 distinct CDR3 sequences, 15% to 19% of them singletons. The sequence derives from a woman aged 25 to 39 with Graves' hyperthyroidism. Sequences were obtained from blood.

CDR3 protein: CATSRDPPGEQFF. CDR3 DNA sequence: TGTGCCACCAGCAGAGATCCCCCGGGAGAGCAGTTCTTC. The genes are TRBV15 and TRBJ2-1, with D maybe TRBD2 (5 bases). The CDR3 runs to 13 residues. V lost 0 bases to trimming and J lost 10 bases, with 10 bases between them. In germline, CDR1 is LNHNV, CDR2 YYDKDF (reference sequence). The full variable domain, rest sourced from reference TRBV15 and TRBJ2-1, is DAMVIQNPRYQVTQFGKPVTLSCSQTLNHNVMYWYQQKSSQAPKLLFHYYDKDFNNEADTPDNFQSRRPNTSFCFLDIRSPGLGDTAMYLCATSRDPPGEQFFGPGTRLTVL.